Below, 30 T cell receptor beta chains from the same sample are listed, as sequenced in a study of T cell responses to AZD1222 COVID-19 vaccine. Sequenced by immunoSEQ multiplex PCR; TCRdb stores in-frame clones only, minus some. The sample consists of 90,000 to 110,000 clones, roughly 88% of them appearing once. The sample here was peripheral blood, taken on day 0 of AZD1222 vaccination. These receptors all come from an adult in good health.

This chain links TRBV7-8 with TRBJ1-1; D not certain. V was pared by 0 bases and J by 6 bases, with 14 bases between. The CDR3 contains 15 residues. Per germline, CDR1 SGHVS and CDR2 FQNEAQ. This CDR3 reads CASSLAVIPYAEAFF. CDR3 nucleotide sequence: TGTGCCAGCAGCTTAGCGGTAATCCCCTACGCTGAAGCTTTCTTT.

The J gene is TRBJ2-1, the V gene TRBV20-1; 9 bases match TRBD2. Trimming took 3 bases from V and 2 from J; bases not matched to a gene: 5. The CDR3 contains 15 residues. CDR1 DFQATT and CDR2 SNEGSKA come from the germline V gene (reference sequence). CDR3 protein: CSASLSGRPYNEQFF. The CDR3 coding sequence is TGCAGTGCTAGTTTGAGCGGGAGGCCCTACAATGAGCAGTTCTTC.

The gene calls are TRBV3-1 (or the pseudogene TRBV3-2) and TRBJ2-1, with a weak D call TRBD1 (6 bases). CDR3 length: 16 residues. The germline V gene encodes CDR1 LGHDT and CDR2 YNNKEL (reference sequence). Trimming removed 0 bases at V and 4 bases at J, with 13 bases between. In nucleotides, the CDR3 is TGTGCCAGCAGCCAAGAGACAGGTCCCATGTACAATGAGCAGTTCTTC. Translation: CASSQETGPMYNEQFF.

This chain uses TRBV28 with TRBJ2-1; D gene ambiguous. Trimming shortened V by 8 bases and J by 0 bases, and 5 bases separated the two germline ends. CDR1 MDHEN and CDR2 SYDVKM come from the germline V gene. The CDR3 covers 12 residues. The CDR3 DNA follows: TGTGCCAGCGAGAGCTCCTACAATGAGCAGTTCTTC. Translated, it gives CASESSYNEQFF.

CDR3 loop: CASSFDSSYEQYF. The CDR3 region has the DNA TGTGCCAGCAGTTTCGACAGTTCCTACGAGCAGTACTTC. The chain employs TRBV27 and TRBJ2-7, with D maybe TRBD1 (5 bases). V gave up 3 bases and J gave up 1 base, with 7 bases separating them. Germline lookup yields CDR1 MNHEY and CDR2 SMNVEV (reference sequence). CDR3 length: 13 residues.

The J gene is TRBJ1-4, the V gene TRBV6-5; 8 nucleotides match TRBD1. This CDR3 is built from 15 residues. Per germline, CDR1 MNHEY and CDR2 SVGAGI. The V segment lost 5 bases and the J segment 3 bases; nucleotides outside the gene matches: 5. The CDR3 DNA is TGTGCCAGCAGTAATTCGGACAGGGCTAATGAAAAACTGTTTTTT. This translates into CASSNSDRANEKLFF.

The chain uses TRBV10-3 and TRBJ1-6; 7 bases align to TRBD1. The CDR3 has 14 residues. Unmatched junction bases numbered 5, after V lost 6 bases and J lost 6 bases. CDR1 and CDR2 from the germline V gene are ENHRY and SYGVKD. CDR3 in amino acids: CAISAGQINSPLHF. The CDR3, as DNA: TGTGCCATCAGCGCGGGACAGATTAATTCACCCCTCCACTTT.

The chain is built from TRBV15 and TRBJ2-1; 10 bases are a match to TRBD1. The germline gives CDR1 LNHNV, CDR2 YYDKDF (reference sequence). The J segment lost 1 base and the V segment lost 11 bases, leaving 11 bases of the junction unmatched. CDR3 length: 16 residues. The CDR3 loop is CALSTGGPGSYNEQFF. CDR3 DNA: TGTGCCCTCTCGACAGGGGGCCCAGGGTCCTACAATGAGCAGTTCTTC.

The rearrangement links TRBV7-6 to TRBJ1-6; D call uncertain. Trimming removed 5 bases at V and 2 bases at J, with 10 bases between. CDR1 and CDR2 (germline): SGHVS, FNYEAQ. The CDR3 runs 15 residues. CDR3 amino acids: CASSPGSTYNSPLHF. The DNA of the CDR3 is TGTGCCAGCAGCCCCGGAAGTACCTATAATTCACCCCTCCACTTT.

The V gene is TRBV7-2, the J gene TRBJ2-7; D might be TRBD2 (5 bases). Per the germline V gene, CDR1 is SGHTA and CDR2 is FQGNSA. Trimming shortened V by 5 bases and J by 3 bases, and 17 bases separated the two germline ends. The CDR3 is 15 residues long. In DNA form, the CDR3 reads TGTGCCAGCAGCCCCCGTGGGAGAGCAGACTACGAGCAGTACTTC. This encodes CASSPRGRADYEQYF.

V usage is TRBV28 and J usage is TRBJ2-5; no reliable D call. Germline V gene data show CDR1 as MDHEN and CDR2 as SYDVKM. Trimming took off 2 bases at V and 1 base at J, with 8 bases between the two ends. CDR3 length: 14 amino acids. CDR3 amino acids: CASSLRTPQETQYF. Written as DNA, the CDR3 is TGTGCCAGCAGTTTAAGGACGCCCCAAGAGACCCAGTACTTC.

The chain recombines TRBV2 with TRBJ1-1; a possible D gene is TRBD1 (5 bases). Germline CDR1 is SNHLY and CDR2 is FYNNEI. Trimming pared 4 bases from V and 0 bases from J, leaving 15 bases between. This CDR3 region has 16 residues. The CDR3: CASSGLPGRMNTEAFF. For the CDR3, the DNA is TGTGCCAGCAGTGGCCTTCCGGGACGGATGAACACTGAAGCTTTCTTT.

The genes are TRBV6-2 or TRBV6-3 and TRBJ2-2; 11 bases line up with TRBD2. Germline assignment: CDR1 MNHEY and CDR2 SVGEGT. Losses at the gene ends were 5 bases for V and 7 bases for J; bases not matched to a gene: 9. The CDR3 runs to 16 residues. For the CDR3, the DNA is TGTGCCAGCAGTGCCTTAGCGGGAGGGATCAGCGGGGAGCTGTTTTTT. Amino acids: CASSALAGGISGELFF.

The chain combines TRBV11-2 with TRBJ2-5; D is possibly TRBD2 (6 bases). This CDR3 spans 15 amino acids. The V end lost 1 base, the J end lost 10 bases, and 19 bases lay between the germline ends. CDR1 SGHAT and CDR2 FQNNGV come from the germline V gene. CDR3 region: CASSLAATSQVRQYF. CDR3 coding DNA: TGTGCCAGCAGCTTAGCAGCGACTAGTCAAGTTCGCCAGTACTTC.

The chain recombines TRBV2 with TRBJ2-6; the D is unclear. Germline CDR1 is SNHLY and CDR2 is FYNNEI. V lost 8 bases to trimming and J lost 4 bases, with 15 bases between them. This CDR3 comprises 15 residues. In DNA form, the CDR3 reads TGTGCCAGCCGGACGTGGTTAACCGGGGCCAACGTCCTGACTTTC. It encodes CASRTWLTGANVLTF.

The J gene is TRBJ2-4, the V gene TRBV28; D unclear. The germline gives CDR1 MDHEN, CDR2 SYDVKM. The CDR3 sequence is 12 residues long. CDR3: CVVDASKNIQYF. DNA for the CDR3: TGTGTTGTGGACGCGTCCAAAAACATTCAGTACTTC.

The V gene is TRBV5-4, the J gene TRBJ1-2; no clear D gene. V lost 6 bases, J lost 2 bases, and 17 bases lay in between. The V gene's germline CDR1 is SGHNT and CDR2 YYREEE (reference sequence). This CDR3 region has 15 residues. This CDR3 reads CASTEGGLGNYGYTF. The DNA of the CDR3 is TGTGCCAGCACAGAGGGCGGGCTGGGAAACTATGGCTACACCTTC.

The CDR3 spells CASAGQGDEKLFF. The CDR3 DNA sequence: TGTGCCAGCGCGGGACAGGGGGACGAAAAACTGTTTTTT. The chain has TRBV2 and TRBJ1-4, with 11 positions matching TRBD1. With 8 bases clipped from V and 8 bases from J, the junction kept 4 bases outside the gene matches. Germline CDR1 is SNHLY and CDR2 is FYNNEI. The CDR3 has 13 amino acids.

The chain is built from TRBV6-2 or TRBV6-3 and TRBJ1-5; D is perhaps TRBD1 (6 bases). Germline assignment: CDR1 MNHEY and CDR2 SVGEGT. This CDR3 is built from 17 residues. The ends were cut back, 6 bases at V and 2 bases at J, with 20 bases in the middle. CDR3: CASSRPVGGVGNQPQHF. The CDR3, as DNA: TGTGCCAGCAGCCGCCCTGTAGGGGGAGTTGGCAATCAGCCCCAGCATTTT.

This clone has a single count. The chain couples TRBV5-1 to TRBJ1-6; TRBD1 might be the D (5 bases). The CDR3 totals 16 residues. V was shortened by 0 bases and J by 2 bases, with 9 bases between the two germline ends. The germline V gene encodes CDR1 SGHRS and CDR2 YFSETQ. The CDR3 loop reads CASSLEQATYNSPLHF. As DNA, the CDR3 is TGCGCCAGCAGCTTGGAACAGGCCACCTATAATTCACCCCTCCACTTT.

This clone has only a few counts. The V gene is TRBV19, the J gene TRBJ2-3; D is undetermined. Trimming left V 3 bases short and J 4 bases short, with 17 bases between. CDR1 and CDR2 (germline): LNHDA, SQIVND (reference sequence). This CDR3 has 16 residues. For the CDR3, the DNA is TGTGCCAGTAGTATGAAGTTGGGGTCCTGGTCAGATACGCAGTATTTT. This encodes CASSMKLGSWSDTQYF.

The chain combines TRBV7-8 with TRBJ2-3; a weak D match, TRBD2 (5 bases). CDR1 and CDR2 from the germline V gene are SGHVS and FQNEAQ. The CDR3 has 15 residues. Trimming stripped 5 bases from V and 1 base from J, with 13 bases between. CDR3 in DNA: TGTGCCAGCAGCCCCCCCGGACTCCGCACAGATACGCAGTATTTT. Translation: CASSPPGLRTDTQYF.

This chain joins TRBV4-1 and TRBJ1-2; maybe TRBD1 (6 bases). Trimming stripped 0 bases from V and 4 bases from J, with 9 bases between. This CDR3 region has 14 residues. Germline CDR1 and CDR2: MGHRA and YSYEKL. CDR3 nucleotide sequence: TGCGCCAGCAGCCAAGACGGGACACTCTATGGCTACACCTTC. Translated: CASSQDGTLYGYTF.

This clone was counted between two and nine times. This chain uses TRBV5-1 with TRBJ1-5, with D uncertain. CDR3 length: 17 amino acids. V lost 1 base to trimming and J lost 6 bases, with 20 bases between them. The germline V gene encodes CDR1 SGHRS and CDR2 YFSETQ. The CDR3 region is CASSLNGGGSGSQPQHF. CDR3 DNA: TGCGCCAGCAGCTTGAACGGCGGAGGATCGGGGTCTCAGCCCCAGCATTTT. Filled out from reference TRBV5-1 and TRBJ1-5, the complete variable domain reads KAGVTQTPRYLIKTRGQQVTLSCSPISGHRSVSWYQQTPGQGLQFLFEYFSETQRNKGNFPGRFSGRQFSNSRSEMNVSTLELGDSALYLCASSLNGGGSGSQPQHFGDGTRLSIL.

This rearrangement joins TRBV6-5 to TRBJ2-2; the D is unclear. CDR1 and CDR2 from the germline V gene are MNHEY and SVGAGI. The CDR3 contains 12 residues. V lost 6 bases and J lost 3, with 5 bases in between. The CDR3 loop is CASSPDTGELFF. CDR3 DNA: TGTGCCAGCAGCCCGGACACCGGGGAGCTGTTTTTT.

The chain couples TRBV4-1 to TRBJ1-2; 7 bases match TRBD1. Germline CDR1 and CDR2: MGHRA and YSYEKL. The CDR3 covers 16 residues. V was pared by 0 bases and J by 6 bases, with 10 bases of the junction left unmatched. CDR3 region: CASSQEPGTAFHGYTF. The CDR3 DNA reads TGCGCCAGCAGCCAAGAGCCCGGGACAGCTTTCCATGGCTACACCTTC.

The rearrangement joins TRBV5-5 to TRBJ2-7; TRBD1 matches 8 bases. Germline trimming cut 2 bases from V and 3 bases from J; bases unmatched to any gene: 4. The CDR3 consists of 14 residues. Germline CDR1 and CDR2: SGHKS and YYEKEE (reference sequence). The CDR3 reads CASSFGQGHYEQYF. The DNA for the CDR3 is TGTGCCAGCAGCTTCGGACAGGGCCACTACGAGCAGTACTTC.

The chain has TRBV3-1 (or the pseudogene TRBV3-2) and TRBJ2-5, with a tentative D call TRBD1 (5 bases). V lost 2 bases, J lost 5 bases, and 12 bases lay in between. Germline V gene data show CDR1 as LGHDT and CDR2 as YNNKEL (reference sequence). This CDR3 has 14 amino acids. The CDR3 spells CASSQQGLGETQYF. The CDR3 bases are TGTGCCAGCAGCCAACAGGGTCTGGGGGAGACCCAGTACTTC.

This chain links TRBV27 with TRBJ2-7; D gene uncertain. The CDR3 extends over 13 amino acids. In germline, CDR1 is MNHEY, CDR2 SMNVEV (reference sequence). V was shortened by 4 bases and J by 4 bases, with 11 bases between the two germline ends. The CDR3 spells CASSWGFGYEQYF. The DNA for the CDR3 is TGTGCCAGCAGTTGGGGATTCGGATACGAGCAGTACTTC.

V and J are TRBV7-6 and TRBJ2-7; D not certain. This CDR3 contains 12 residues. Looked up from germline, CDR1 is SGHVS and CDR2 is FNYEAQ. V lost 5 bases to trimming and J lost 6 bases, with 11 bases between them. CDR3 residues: CASSPTFGEQYF. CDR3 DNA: TGTGCCAGCAGCCCGACTTTTGGCGAGCAGTACTTC.